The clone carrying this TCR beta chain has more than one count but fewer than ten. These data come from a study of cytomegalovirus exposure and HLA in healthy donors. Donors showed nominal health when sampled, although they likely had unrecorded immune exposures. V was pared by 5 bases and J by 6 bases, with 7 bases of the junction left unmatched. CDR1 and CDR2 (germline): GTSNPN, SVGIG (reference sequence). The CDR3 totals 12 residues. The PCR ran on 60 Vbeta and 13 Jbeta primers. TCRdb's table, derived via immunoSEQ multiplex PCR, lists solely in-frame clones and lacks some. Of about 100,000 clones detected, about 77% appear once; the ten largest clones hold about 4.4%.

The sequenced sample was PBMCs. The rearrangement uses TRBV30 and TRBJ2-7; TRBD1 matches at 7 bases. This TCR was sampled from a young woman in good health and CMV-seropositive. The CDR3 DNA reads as TGTGCCTGGTCAACCGGGACAGCCGAGCAGTACTTC. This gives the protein CAWSTGTAEQYF.